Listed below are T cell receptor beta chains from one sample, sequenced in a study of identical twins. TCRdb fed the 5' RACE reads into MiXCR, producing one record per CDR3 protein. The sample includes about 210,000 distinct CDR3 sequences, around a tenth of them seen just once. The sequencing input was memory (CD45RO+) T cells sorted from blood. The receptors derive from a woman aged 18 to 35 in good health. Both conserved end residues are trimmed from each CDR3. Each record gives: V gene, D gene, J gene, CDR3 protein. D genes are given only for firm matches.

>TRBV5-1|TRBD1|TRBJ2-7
ASSIGAGTVREQY
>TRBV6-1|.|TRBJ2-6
ASQGGSGANVLT
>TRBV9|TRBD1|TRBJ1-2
ASSADDRVGGYT
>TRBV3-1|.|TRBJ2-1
ASSQEGILTNEQF
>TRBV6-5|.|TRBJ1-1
ASSYGGLENTEAF
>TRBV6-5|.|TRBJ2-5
ASSYRGTQY
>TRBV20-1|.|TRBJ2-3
SASLTGYPTDTQY
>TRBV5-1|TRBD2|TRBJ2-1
ASSLGTSGRDWF
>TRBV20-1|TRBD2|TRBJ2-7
SAGFGGAYEQY
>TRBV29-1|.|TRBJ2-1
SVVLRTEYNEQF
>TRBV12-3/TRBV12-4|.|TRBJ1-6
ASSLNHNSPLH
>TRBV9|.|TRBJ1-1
ASSADHMNTEAF